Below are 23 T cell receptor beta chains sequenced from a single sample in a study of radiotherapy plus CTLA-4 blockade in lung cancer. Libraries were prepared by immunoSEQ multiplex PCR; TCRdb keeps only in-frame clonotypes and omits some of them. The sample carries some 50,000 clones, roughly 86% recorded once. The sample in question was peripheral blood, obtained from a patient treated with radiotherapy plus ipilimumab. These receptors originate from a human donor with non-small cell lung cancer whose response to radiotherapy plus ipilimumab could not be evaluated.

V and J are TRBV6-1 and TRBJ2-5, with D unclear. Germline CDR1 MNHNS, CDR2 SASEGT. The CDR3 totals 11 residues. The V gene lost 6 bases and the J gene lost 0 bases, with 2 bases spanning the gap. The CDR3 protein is CASSYQETQYF. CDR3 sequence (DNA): TGTGCCAGCAGCTACCAAGAGACCCAGTACTTC.

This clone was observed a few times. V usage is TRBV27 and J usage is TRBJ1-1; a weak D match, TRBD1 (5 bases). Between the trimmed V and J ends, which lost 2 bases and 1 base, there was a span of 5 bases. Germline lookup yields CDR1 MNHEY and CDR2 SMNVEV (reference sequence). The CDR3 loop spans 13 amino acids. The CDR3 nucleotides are TGTGCCAGCAGTTTAAGGGGGAACACTGAAGCTTTCTTT. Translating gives CASSLRGNTEAFF.

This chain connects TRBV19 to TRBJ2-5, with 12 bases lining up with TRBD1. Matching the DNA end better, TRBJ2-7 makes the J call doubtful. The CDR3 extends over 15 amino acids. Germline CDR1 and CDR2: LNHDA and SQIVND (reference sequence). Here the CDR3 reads CASSKPGQGAYEQYF. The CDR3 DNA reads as TGTGCCAGTAGTAAACCGGGACAGGGGGCTTACGAGCAGTACTTC.

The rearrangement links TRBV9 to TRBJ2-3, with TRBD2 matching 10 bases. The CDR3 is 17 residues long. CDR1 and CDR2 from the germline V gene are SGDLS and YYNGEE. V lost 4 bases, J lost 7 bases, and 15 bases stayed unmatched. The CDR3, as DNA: TGTGCCAGCAGCTCCATGGGGCTAGCGGGAGTGCGCAATACGCAGTATTTT. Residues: CASSSMGLAGVRNTQYF.

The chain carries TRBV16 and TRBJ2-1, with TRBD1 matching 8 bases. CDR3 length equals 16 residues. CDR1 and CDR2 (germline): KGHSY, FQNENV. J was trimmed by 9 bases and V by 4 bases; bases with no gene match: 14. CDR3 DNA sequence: TGTGCCAGCAGCCCCGCGAATACAGGACAGGGCTTTGAGCAGTTCTTC. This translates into CASSPANTGQGFEQFF.

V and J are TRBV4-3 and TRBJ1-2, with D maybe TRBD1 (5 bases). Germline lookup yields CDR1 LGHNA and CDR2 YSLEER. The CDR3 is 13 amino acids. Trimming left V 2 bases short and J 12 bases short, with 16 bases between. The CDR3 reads CASSQFGGAPNTF. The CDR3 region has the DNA TGCGCCAGCAGCCAATTCGGCGGGGCTCCGAACACCTTC.

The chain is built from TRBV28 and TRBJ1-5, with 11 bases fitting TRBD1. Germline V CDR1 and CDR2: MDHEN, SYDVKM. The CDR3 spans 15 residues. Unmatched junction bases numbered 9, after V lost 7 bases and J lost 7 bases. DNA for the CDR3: TGTGCCAGCACCCACGGGACAGGGGGGGTACAGCCCCAGCATTTT. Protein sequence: CASTHGTGGVQPQHF.

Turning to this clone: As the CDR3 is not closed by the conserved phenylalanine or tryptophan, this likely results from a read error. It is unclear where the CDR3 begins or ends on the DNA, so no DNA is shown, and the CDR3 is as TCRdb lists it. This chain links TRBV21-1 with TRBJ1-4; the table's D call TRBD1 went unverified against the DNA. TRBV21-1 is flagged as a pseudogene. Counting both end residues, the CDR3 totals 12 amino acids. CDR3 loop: CASSRGTAGSVL.

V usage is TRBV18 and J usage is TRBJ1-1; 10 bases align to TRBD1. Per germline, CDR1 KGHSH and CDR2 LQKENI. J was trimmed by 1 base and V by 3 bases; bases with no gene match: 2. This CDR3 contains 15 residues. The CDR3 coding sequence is TGTGCCAGCTCACCTGGGACAGGGGCGAACACTGAAGCTTTCTTT. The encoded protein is CASSPGTGANTEAFF. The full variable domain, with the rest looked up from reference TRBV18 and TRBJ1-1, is NAGVMQNPRHLVRRRGQEARLRCSPMKGHSHVYWYRQLPEEGLKFMVYLQKENIIDESGMPKERFSAEFPKEGPSILRIQQVVRGDSAAYFCASSPGTGANTEAFFGQGTRLTVV.

Here the CDR3 reads CASSLNSGTAYGYTF. CDR3 bases: TGTGCCAGCAGCTTAAATTCTGGGACAGCCTATGGCTACACCTTC. The V gene is TRBV7-3, the J gene TRBJ1-2; 7 bases are shared with TRBD1. Looked up from germline, CDR1 is SGHTA and CDR2 is FQGTGA. The CDR3 totals 15 residues. The V segment lost 1 base and the J segment 4 bases; nucleotides outside the gene matches: 6.

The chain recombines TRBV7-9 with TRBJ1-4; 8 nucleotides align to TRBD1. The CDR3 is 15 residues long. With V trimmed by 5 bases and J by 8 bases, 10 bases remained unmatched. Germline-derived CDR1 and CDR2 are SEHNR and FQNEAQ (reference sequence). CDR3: CASSPRQGYQEKLFF. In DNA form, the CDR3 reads TGTGCCAGCAGCCCTCGACAGGGGTATCAGGAAAAACTGTTTTTT. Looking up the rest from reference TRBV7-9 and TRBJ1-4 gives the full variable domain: DTGVSQNPRHKITKRGQNVTFRCDPISEHNRLYWYRQTLGQGPEFLTYFQNEAQLEKSRLLSDRFSAERPKGSFSTLEIQRTEQGDSAMYLCASSPRQGYQEKLFFGSGTQLSVL.

The CDR3 loop reads CASSLTGYTDTQYF. CDR3 bases: TGTGCCAGCAGTTTAACAGGATACACAGATACGCAGTATTTT. The chain couples TRBV27 to TRBJ2-3, with D maybe TRBD1 (5 bases). This CDR3 contains 14 residues. V lost 2 bases and J 2 bases, leaving 8 bases between the germline ends. Looked up from germline, CDR1 is MNHEY and CDR2 is SMNVEV (reference sequence).

The CDR3 DNA reads as TGTGCCACTCGGACGGGGACCTACAATGAGCAGTTCTTC. Translated: CATRTGTYNEQFF. The chain carries TRBV6-1 and TRBJ2-1; D possibly corresponds to TRBD2 (5 bases). Germline CDR1 is MNHNS and CDR2 is SASEGT. CDR3 length: 13 amino acids. V lost 10 bases and J 2 bases, leaving 12 bases between the germline ends.

The CDR3 region is CASSLRRANEQFF. The CDR3 DNA reads TGTGCCAGCAGCTTACGCAGGGCAAATGAGCAGTTCTTC. The V and J genes are TRBV7-3 and TRBJ2-1; D perhaps matches TRBD1 (5 bases). CDR1 and CDR2 (germline): SGHTA, FQGTGA. This CDR3 comprises 13 residues. The ends were cut back, 2 bases at V and 7 bases at J, with 9 bases in the middle. Looking up the rest from reference TRBV7-3 and TRBJ2-1 gives the full variable domain: GAGVSQTPSNKVTEKGKYVELRCDPISGHTALYWYRQSLGQGPEFLIYFQGTGAADDSGLPNDRFFAVRPEGSVSTLKIQRTERGDSAVYLCASSLRRANEQFFGPGTRLTVL.

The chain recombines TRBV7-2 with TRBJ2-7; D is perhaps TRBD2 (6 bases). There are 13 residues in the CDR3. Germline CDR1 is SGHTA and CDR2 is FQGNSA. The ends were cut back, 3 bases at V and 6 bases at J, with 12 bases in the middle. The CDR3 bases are TGTGCCAGCAGCTTGGACCCAGCGGGCGAGCAGTACTTC. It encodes CASSLDPAGEQYF.

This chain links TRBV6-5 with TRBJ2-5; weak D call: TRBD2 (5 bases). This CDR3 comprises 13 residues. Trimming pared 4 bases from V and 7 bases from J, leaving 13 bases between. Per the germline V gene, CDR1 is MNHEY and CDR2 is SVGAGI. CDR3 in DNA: TGTGCCAGCAGTTCCCAGCTAGGAGGGACCCAGTACTTC. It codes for CASSSQLGGTQYF.

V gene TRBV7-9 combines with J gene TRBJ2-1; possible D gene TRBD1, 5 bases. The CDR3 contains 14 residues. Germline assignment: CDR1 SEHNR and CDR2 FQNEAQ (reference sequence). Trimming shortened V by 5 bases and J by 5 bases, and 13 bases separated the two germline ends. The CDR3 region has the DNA TGTGCCAGCAGCCTAGGGGCAGTAAACAATGAGCAGTTCTTC. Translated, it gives CASSLGAVNNEQFF.

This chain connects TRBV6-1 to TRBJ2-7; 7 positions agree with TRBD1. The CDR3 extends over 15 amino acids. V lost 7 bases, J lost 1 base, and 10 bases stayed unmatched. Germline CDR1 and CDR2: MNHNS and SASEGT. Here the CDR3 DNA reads TGTGCCAGCAAATCCCAGGGGGTGATATCCTACGAGCAGTACTTC. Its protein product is CASKSQGVISYEQYF.

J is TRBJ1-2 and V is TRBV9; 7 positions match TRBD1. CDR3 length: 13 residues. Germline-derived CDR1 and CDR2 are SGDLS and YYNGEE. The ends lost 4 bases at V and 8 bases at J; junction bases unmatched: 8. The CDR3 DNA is TGTGCCAGCAGCCCCGGGCAGGGGGAAGGCTACACCTTC. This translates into CASSPGQGEGYTF.

The CDR3 loop reads CASSEGLGEQYF. CDR3 bases: TGTGCCAGCAGTGAGGGCCTTGGCGAGCAGTACTTC. This chain connects TRBV2 to TRBJ2-7; D is unresolved. V was cut by 3 bases and J by 6 bases, with 9 bases left in between. This CDR3 contains 12 residues. CDR1 and CDR2 from the germline V gene are SNHLY and FYNNEI.

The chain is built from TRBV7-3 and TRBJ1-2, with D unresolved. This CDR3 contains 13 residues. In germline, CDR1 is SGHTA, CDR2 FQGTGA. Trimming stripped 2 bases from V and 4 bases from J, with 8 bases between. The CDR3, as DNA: TGTGCCAGCAGCTTAGGAGGGTCCTATGGCTACACCTTC. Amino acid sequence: CASSLGGSYGYTF.

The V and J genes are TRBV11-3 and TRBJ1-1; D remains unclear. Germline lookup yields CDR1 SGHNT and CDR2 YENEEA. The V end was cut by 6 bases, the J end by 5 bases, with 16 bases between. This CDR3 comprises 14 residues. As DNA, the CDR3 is TGTGCCAGCAGAGGGAGGTCCGGAGGGACTGAAGCTTTCTTT. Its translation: CASRGRSGGTEAFF.

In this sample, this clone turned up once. The CDR3 region has the DNA TGCGCCAGCAGCCAAGTACTAGCGGGAGGCCACAATGAGCAGTTCTTC. Translated, it gives CASSQVLAGGHNEQFF. This chain joins TRBV4-1 and TRBJ2-1, with TRBD2 identical over 12 bases. This CDR3 has 16 amino acids. Losses at the gene ends were 1 base for V and 5 bases for J; bases not matched to a gene: 3. Germline V gene sequence: CDR1 MGHRA, CDR2 YSYEKL.